The source of this T cell receptor beta chain is a study of cytomegalovirus exposure and HLA in healthy donors. Study as a whole: Roughly 86 million unique TCRs from HLA-typed donors made up an early data release.

V dropped 0 bases and J dropped 7; count of bases not matched to a gene: 5. The length of the CDR3 is 15 residues. In germline, CDR1 is LGHNA, CDR2 YNFKEQ. The PCR used 60 Vbeta and 13 Jbeta primers. Original handling: Tens of millions of unique TCR beta chains, roughly 10 million shared, were counted in a later analysis. Clones were sequenced by immunoSEQ multiplex PCR, and TCRdb holds only the in-frame ones, with some missing. The DNA gave D and trimming, while V, J and clone size come from that table. This sample carries some 180,000 clones, 70% to 85% of them seen once, and the ten largest clones take more than 3%.

Sample: PBMCs. The rearrangement links TRBV4-2 to TRBJ2-1; 8 bases align to TRBD1. This receptor was obtained from a woman in her fifties or sixties in good health and CMV-seropositive. CDR3 sequence reads: CASSQDGNRGNEQFF. For the CDR3, the DNA is TGTGCCAGCAGCCAAGACGGCAACAGGGGGAATGAGCAGTTCTTC.